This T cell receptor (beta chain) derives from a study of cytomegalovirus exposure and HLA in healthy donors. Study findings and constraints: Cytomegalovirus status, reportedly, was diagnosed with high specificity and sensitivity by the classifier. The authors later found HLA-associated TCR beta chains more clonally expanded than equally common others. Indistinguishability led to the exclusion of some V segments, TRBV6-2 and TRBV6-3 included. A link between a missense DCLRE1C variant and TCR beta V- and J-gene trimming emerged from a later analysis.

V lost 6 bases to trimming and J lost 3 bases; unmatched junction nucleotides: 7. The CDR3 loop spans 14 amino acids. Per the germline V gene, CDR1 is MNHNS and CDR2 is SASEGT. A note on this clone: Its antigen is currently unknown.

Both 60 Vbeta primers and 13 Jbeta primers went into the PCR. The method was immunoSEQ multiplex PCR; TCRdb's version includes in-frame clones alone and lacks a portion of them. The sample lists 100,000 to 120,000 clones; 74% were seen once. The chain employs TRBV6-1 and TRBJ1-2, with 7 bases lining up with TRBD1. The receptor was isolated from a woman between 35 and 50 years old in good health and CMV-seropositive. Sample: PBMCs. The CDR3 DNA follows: TGTGCCAGCAGCCTAAGACAGGGAGACTATGGCTACACCTTC. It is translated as CASSLRQGDYGYTF.